Sequencing of this TCR beta chain was carried out in a study of blood T cell repertoires in COVID-19. At the level of the study: From the United States, Italy and Spain came samples of acute and convalescent COVID-19. In each case, the material was cDNA or gDNA derived from T cells, B-cell-depleted T cells, or PBMCs.

As handled by the study authors: How many nucleated cells were present was estimated from reference gene primer amplification. The assay was immunoSEQ multiplex PCR, and TCRdb's table has in-frame clones only and misses some. The V and J calls and clone size were taken over from that table, and D and trimming were inferred from the DNA. Here the sample spans about 150,000 clones, about 79% being singletons. The V end was cut by 2 bases, the J end by 3 bases, with 13 bases between. The CDR3 has 15 amino acids. The V gene's germline CDR1 is SGHAT and CDR2 FQNNGV. This sequence was found in a woman aged 60-75 years with acute or convalescent COVID-19. The chain links TRBV11-2 to TRBJ1-2; D is undetermined. Source material: peripheral blood. CDR3 protein: CASSLSGAGHYGYTF. The CDR3 nucleotides read TGTGCCAGCAGCTTATCGGGAGCCGGCCACTATGGCTACACCTTC.